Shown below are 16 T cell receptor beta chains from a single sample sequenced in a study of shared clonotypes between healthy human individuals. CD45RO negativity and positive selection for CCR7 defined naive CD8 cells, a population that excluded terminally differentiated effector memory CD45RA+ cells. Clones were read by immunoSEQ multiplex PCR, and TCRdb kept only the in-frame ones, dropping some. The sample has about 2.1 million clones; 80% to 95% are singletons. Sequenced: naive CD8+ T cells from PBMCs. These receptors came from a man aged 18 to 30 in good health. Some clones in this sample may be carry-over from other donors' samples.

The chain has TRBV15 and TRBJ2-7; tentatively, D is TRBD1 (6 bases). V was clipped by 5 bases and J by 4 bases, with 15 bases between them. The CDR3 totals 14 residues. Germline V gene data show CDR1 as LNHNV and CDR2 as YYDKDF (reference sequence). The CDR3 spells CATSPRGMGYEQYF. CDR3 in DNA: TGTGCCACCAGCCCGAGGGGGATGGGGTACGAGCAGTACTTC.

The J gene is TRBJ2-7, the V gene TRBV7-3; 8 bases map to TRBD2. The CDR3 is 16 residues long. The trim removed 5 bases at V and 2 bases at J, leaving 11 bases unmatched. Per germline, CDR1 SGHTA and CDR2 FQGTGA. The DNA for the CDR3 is TGTGCCAGCAGCCCTCGGGGGGCGGGAGGTACCTACGAGCAGTACTTC. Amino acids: CASSPRGAGGTYEQYF. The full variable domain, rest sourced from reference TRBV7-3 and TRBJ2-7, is GAGVSQTPSNKVTEKGKYVELRCDPISGHTALYWYRQSLGQGPEFLIYFQGTGAADDSGLPNDRFFAVRPEGSVSTLKIQRTERGDSAVYLCASSPRGAGGTYEQYFGPGTRLTVT.

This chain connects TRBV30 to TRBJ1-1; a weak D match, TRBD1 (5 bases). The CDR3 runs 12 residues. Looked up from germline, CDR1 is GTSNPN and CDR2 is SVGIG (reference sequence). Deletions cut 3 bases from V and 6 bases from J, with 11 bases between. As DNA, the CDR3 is TGTGCCTGGAGCTACGGGACCCCTGAAGCTTTCTTT. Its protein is CAWSYGTPEAFF.

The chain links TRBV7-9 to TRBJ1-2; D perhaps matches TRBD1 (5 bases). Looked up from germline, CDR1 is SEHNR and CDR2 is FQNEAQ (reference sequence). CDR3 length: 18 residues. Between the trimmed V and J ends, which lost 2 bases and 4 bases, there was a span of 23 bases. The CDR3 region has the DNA TGTGCCAGCAGCTTAAATGAGCCCCGAAGAAGGGGATTCTATGGCTACACCTTC. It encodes CASSLNEPRRRGFYGYTF.

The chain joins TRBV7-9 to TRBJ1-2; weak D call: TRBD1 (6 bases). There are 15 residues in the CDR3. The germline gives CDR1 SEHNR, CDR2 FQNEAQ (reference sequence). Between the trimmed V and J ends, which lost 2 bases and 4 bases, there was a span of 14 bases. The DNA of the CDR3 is TGTGCCAGCAGCTTACCGCTGGGACAAGTCTATGGCTACACCTTC. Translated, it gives CASSLPLGQVYGYTF. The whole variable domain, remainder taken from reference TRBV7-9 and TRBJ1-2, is DTGVSQNPRHKITKRGQNVTFRCDPISEHNRLYWYRQTLGQGPEFLTYFQNEAQLEKSRLLSDRFSAERPKGSFSTLEIQRTEQGDSAMYLCASSLPLGQVYGYTFGSGTRLTVV.

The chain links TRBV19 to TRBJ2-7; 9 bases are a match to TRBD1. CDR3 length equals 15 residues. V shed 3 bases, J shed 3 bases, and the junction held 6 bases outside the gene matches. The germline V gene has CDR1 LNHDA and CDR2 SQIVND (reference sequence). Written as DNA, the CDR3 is TGTGCCAGTAGTATTGATGAGACAGGGGGCTACGAGCAGTACTTC. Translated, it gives CASSIDETGGYEQYF. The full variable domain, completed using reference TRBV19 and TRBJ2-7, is DGGITQSPKYLFRKEGQNVTLSCEQNLNHDAMYWYRQDPGQGLRLIYYSQIVNDFQKGDIAEGYSVSREKKESFPLTVTSAQKNPTAFYLCASSIDETGGYEQYFGPGTRLTVT.

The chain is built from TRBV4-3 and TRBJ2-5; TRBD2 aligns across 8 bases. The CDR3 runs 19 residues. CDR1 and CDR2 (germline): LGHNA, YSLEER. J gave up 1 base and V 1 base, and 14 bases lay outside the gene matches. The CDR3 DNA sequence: TGCGCCAGCAGCCAAGCTCTCCTAGTGCGGGAGGCCACCCAAGAGACCCAGTACTTC. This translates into CASSQALLVREATQETQYF.

The CDR3 sequence: CASSPPGLNEQYF. In nucleotides, the CDR3 is TGTGCCAGCTCACCACCGGGATTGAACGAGCAGTACTTC. The chain carries TRBV18 and TRBJ2-5; D remains ambiguous. The end of the DNA aligns better with TRBJ2-7, so the J call may be wrong. The CDR3 totals 13 residues. Germline assignment: CDR1 KGHSH and CDR2 LQKENI.

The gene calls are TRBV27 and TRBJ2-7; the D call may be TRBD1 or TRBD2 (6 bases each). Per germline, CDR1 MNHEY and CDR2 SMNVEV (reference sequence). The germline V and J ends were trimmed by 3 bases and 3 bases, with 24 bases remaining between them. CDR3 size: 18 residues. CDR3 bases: TGTGCCAGCAGTTTTTTGGGGGGCGGTGGCCCTGTCATCTACGAGCAGTACTTC. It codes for CASSFLGGGGPVIYEQYF.

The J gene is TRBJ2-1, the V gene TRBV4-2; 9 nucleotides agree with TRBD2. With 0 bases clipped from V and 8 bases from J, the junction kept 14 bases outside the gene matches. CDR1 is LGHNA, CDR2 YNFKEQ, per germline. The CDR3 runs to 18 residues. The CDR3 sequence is CASSQEMVREGLSHEQFF. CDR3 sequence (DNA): TGTGCCAGCAGCCAAGAGATGGTGCGGGAGGGCCTTTCGCATGAGCAGTTCTTC.

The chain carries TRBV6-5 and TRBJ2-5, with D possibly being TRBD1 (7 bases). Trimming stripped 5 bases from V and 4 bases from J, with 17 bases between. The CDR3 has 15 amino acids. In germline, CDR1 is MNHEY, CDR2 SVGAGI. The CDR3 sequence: CASSQEGQGGETQYF. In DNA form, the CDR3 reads TGTGCCAGCAGTCAAGAGGGCCAGGGGGGAGAGACCCAGTACTTC.

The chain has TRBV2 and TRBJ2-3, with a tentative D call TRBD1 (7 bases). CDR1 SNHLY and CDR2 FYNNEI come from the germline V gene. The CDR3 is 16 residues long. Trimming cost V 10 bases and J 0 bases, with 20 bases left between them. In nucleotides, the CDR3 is TGTGCCAACTCAGGGGGGCTAGCGCCTAGCACAGATACGCAGTATTTT. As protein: CANSGGLAPSTDTQYF.

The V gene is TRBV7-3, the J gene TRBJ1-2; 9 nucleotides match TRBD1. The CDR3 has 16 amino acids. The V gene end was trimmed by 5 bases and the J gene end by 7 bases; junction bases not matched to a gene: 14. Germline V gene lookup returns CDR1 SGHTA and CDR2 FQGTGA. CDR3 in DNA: TGTGCCAGCAGCCCTTCAAGTGGGACAGGGTGGATTGGCTACACCTTC. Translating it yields CASSPSSGTGWIGYTF.

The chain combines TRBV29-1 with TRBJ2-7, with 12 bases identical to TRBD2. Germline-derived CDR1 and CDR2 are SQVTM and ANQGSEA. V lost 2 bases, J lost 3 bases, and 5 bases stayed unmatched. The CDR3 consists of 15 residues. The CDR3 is CSVETLAGGIYEQYF. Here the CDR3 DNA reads TGCAGCGTTGAAACGCTAGCGGGAGGGATCTACGAGCAGTACTTC.

The CDR3 sequence is CASSFTTPSYEQYF. As DNA, the CDR3 is TGTGCCAGCAGCTTCACAACGCCCTCCTACGAGCAGTACTTC. V usage is TRBV5-6 and J usage is TRBJ2-7; D is unresolved. There are 14 residues in the CDR3. Trimming pared 2 bases from V and 0 bases from J, leaving 9 bases between. Germline CDR1 is SGHDT and CDR2 is YYEEEE.

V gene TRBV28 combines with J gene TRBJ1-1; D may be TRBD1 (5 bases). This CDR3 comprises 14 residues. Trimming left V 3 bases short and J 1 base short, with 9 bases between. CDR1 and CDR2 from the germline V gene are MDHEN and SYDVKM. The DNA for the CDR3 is TGTGCCAGCAGTTTCGGGACCCAGAACACTGAAGCTTTCTTT. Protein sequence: CASSFGTQNTEAFF.